Sequencing of this T cell receptor (beta chain) was carried out in a study of blood T cell repertoires in COVID-19. Looking at the study overall: Specimens from acute and convalescent COVID-19 originated in the United States, Italy and Spain. The analysed material was cDNA or gDNA that came from T cells, B-cell-depleted T cells, or PBMCs.

Trimming at V came to 0 bases and at J to 5 bases, leaving 2 bases not matched to a gene. The CDR3 length is 15 residues. Germline CDR1 and CDR2: MGHRA and YSYEKL. Original methodology: It was from reference gene primer amplification that nucleated cell counts were estimated. Here immunoSEQ multiplex PCR was the method, and the copy in TCRdb shows in-frame clones only, minus some. The V and J calls and clone size were taken over from that table, and D and trimming were inferred from the DNA. The repertoire holds some 97,000 clones, about 80% seen once, with approximately 29% in the top ten. The sequencing input was peripheral blood. The origin of this receptor is a man in his 70s with active or convalescent COVID-19. V is TRBV4-1 and J is TRBJ2-5, with 11 bases aligning to TRBD2. CDR3 in DNA: TGCGCCAGCAGCCAAGAGCCTAGCGGGGGGGAGACCCAGTACTTC. It encodes CASSQEPSGGETQYF.